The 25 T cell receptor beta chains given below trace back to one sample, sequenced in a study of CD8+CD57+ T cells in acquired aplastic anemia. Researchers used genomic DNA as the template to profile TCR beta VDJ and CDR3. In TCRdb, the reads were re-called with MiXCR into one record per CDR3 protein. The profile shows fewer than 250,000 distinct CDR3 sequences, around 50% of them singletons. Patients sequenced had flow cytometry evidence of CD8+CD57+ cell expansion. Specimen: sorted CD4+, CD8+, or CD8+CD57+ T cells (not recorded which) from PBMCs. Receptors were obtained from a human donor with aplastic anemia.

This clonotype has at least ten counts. CDR3 bases: TGTGCCAGCAGCTTTCAGGGGGTCAATCAGCCCCAGCATTTT. It encodes CASSFQGVNQPQHF. The chain is built from TRBV5-4 and TRBJ1-5, with 7 bases fitting TRBD1. CDR3 length equals 14 residues. Trimming took 2 bases from V and 3 from J; bases not matched to a gene: 2. CDR1 and CDR2 from the germline V gene are SGHNT and YYREEE (reference sequence).

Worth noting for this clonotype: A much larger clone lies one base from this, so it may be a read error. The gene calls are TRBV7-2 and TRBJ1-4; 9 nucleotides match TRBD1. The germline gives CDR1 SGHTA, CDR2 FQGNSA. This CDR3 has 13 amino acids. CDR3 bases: TGTGCCAGCAGCACAGGGGGCTATGAAAAACTGGTTTTT. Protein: CASSTGGYEKLVF.

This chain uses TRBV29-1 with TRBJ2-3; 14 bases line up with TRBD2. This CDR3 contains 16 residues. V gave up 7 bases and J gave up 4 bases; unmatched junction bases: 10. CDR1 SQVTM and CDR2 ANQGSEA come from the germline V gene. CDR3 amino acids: CSAKGGTSGSADTQYF. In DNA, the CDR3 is TGCAGCGCCAAGGGGGGGACTAGCGGGAGCGCAGATACGCAGTATTTT.

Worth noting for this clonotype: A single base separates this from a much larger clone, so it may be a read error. Here the CDR3 reads CATSRDKAYEQHF. The CDR3 DNA reads TGTGCCACCAGCAGAGATAAGGCCTACGAGCAGCACTTC. This chain links TRBV15 with TRBJ2-7; D is unclear. From germline, CDR1 is LNHNV and CDR2 YYDKDF (reference sequence). The CDR3 length is 13 residues.

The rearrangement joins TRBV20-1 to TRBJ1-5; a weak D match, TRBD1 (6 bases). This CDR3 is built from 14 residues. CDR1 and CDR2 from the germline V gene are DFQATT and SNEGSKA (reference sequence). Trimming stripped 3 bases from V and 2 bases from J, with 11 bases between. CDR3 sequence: CSASPRQGNQPQHF. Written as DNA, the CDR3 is TGCAGTGCTAGTCCCAGACAGGGCAATCAGCCCCAGCATTTT.

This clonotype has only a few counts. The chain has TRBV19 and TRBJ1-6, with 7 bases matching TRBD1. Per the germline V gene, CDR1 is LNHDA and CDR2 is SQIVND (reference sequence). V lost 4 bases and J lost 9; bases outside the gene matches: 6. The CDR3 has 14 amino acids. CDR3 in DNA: TGTGCCAGTAGTACCGGACAGGACGGTTCACCCCTCCACTTT. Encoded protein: CASSTGQDGSPLHF.

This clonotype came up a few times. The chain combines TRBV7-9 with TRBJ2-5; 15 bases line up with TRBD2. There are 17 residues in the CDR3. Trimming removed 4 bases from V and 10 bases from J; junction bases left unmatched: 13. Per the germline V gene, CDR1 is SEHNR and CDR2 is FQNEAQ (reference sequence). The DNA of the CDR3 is TGTGCCAGCAGCTCGTCGGGACTAGCGGGGGGTTTTGGTGTCCAGTACTTC. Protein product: CASSSSGLAGGFGVQYF.

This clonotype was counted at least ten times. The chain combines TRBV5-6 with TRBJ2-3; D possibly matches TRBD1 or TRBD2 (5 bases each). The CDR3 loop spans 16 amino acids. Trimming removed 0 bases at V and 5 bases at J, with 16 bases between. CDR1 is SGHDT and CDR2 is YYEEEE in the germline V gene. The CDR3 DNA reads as TGTGCCAGCAGCTTGGAGAATGGGTTTGGGGGAGATACGCAGTATTTT. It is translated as CASSLENGFGGDTQYF. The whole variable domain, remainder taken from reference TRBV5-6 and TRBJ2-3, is DAGVTQSPTHLIKTRGQQVTLRCSPKSGHDTVSWYQQALGQGPQFIFQYYEEEERQRGNFPDRFSGHQFPNYSSELNVNALLLGDSALYLCASSLENGFGGDTQYFGPGTRLTVL.

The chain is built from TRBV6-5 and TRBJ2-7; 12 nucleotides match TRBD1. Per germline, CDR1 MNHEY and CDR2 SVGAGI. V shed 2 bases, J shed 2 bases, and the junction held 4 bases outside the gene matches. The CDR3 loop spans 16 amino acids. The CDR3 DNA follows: TGTGCCAGCAGTTACAGCGGGACAGGGGGCCCCTACGAGCAGTACTTC. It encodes CASSYSGTGGPYEQYF.

CDR3 DNA: TGCAGCGTTTTCGCAGCGAGGGAGCAGTACTTC. As protein: CSVFAAREQYF. The V gene is TRBV29-1, the J gene TRBJ2-7; D ambiguous. V lost 5 bases and J 7 bases, leaving 12 bases between the germline ends. The CDR3 spans 11 residues. Germline CDR1 and CDR2: SQVTM and ANQGSEA.

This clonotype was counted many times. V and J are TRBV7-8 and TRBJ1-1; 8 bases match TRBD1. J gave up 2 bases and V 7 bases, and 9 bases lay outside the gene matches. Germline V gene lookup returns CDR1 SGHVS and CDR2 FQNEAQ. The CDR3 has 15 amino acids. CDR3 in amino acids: CASTPTGAANTEAFF. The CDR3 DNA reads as TGTGCCAGCACCCCGACAGGGGCGGCAAACACTGAAGCTTTCTTT.

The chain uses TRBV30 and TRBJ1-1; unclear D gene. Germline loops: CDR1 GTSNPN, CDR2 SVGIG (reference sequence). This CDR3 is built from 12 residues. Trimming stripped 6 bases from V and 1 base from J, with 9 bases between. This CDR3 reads CACYTWNTEAFF. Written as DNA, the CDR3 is TGTGCCTGTTATACCTGGAACACTGAAGCTTTCTTT.

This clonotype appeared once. CDR3 coding DNA: TGTGCCAGCAGGACAGGGGTAGGAGAAACAGATACGCAGTATTTT. Translated, it gives CASRTGVGETDTQYF. The chain has TRBV2 and TRBJ2-3; TRBD1 agrees at 8 bases. Germline V gene lookup returns CDR1 SNHLY and CDR2 FYNNEI. The CDR3 runs 15 residues. V trimming: 6 bases; J trimming: 3 bases; junction bases outside the gene matches: 8.

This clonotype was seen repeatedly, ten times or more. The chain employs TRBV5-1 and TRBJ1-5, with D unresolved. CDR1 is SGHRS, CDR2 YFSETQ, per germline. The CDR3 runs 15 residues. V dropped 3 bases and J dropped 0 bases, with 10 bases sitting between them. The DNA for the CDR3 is TGCGCCAGCAGCTATTCCCCGGATAGCAATCAGCCCCAGCATTTT. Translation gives CASSYSPDSNQPQHF.

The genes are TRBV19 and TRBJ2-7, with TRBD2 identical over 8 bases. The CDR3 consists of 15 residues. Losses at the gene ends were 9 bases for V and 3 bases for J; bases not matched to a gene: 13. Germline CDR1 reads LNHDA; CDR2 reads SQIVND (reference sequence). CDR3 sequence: CASSLEGTRVYEQYF. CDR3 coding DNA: TGTGCCAGCAGCCTAGAAGGGACTAGAGTCTACGAGCAGTACTTC.

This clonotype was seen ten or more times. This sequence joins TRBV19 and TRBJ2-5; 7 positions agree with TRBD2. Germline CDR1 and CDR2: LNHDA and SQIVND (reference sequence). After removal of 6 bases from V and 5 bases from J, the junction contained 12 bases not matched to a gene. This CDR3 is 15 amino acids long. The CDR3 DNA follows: TGTGCCAGTAGCCGTGGGACTACCTCCGGGGAGACCCAGTACTTC. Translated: CASSRGTTSGETQYF.

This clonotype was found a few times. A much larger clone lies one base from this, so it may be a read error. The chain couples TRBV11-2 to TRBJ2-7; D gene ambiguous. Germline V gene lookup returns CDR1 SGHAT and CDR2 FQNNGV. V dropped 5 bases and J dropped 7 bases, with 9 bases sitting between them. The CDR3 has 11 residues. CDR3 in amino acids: CASSRDNEQYF. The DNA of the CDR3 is TGTGCCAGCAGCCGAGACAATGAGCAGTACTTC. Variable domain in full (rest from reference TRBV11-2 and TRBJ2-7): EAGVAQSPRYKIIEKRQSVAFWCNPISGHATLYWYQQILGQGPKLLIQFQNNGVVDDSQLPKDRFSAERLKGVDSTLKIQPAKLEDSAVYLCASSRDNEQYFGPGTRLTVT.

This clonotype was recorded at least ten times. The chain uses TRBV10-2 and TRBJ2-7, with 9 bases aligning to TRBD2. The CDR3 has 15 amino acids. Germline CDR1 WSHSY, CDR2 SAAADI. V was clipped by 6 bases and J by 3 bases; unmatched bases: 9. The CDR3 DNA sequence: TGCGCCAGCAGAGATATAGCGGGGGACGACTACGAGCAGTACTTC. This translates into CASRDIAGDDYEQYF.

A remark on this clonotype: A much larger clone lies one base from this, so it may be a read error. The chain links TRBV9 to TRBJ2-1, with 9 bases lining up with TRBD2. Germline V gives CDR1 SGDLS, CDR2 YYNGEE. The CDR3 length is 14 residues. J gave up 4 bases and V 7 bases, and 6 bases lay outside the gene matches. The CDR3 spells CASGGGGAYNEQFF. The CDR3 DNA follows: TGTGCCAGCGGCGGGGGGGGGGCTTACAATGAGCAGTTCTTC. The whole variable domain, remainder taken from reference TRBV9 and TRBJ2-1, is DSGVTQTPKHLITATGQRVTLRCSPRSGDLSVYWYQQSLDQGLQFLIQYYNGEERAKGNILERFSAQQFPDLHSELNLSSLELGDSALYFCASGGGGAYNEQFFGPGTRLTVL.

The CDR3 DNA reads as TGCAGTGCTAGAGATCCCGCTAGCGGGGAGACAGACGCGCAGTATTTT. Its translation is CSARDPASGETDAQYF. V is TRBV20-1 and J is TRBJ2-3; 9 bases agree with TRBD2. Trimming cost V 0 bases and J 10 bases; bases outside gene matches: 14. This CDR3 spans 16 amino acids. CDR1 is DFQATT and CDR2 is SNEGSKA in the germline V gene (reference sequence).

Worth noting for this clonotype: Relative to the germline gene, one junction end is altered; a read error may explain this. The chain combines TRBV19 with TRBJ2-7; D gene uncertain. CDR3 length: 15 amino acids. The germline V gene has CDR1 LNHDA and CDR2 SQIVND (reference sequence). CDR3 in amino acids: CAGSPHPGGYNEQYF. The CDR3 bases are TGTGCCGGTAGTCCCCACCCCGGTGGCTACAATGAGCAGTACTTC.

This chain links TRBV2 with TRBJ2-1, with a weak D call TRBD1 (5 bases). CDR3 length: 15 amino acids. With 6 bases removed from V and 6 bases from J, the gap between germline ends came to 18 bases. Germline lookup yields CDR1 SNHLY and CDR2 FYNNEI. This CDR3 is CASRVGRNQGNEQFF. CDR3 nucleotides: TGTGCCAGCAGAGTCGGACGAAACCAGGGCAATGAGCAGTTCTTC.

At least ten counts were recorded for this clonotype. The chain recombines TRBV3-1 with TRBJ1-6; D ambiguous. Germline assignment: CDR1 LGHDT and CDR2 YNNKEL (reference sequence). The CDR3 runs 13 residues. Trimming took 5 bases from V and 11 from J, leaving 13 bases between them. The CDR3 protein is CASSSGSETPLHF. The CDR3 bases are TGTGCCAGCAGCTCCGGGAGCGAGACACCCCTCCACTTT.

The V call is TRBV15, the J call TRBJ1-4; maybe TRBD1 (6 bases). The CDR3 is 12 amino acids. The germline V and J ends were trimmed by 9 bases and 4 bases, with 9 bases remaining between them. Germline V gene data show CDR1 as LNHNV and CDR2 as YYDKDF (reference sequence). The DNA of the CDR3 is TGTGCCACTGGGGGCGGTAATGAAAAACTGTTTTTT. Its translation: CATGGGNEKLFF.

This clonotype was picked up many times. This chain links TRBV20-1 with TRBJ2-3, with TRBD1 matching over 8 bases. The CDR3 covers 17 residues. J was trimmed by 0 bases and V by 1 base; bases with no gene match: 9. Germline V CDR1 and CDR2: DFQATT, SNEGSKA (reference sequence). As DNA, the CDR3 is TGCAGTGCTAGAGGGGACAGGTCCACGTCTAGCACAGATACGCAGTATTTT. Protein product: CSARGDRSTSSTDTQYF.